Listed below are T cell receptor beta chains from one sample, sequenced in a study of cytotoxic CD8 clonotypes in ibrutinib-treated CLL. The table came from immunoSEQ multiplex PCR; TCRdb's copy has only in-frame clones and leaves some out. The sample holds tens of thousands of clones, 75% to 95% seen once. Sequenced here: PBMCs, sampled after 12 months of ibrutinib treatment. The receptor source for this set is a human donor with chronic lymphocytic leukemia. Each CDR3 is given with its conserved first and last residue. The D gene is left open where the match is weak. A clone size is listed for some rows: how often the clone was seen (once, few, many), or a class if it is expanded.

clone size: .
D gene: .
J gene: TRBJ2-7
V gene: TRBV18
CDR3 DNA: TGTGCCAGCTCACCAAGTACAGGGTGGTACGAGCAGTACTTC
CDR3 protein: CASSPSTGWYEQYF

clone size: .
D gene: .
J gene: TRBJ2-7
V gene: TRBV7-2
CDR3 DNA: TGTGCCAGCAGTCGACCGTTCTACGAGCAGTACTTC
CDR3 protein: CASSRPFYEQYF

clone size: .
D gene: TRBD1
J gene: TRBJ2-1
V gene: TRBV5-6
CDR3 DNA: TGTGCCAGCACTGCCGGGACAGGGGGCCGCAATGAGCAGTTCTTC
CDR3 protein: CASTAGTGGRNEQFF

clone size: .
D gene: .
J gene: TRBJ2-1
V gene: TRBV5-1
CDR3 DNA: TGCGCCAGCAGCTCAGGGTCCATGCACAATGAGCAGTTCTTC
CDR3 protein: CASSSGSMHNEQFF

clone size: .
D gene: .
J gene: TRBJ2-1
V gene: TRBV7-9
CDR3 DNA: TGTGCCAGCAGTGGGGGCGATGAGCAGTTCTTC
CDR3 protein: CASSGGDEQFF

clone size: .
D gene: .
J gene: TRBJ1-2
V gene: TRBV6-6
CDR3 DNA: TGTGCCAGCAGTTACCAGGGCTATGGCTACACCTTC
CDR3 protein: CASSYQGYGYTF

clone size: .
D gene: .
J gene: TRBJ2-1
V gene: TRBV12-2
CDR3 DNA: TGTGCAAGTCGCTTCCCACTAGCGGGATCCTACAATGAGCAGTTCTTC
CDR3 protein: CASRFPLAGSYNEQFF

clone size: .
D gene: .
J gene: TRBJ2-7
V gene: TRBV5-1
CDR3 DNA: TGCGCCAGCAGCTTGGGGGGCTCCGAGCAGTACTTC
CDR3 protein: CASSLGGSEQYF

clone size: .
D gene: .
J gene: TRBJ2-7
V gene: TRBV28
CDR3 DNA: TGTGCCAGCAGTTTATTGGGGACCGCGTACTCCTACGAGCAGTACTTC
CDR3 protein: CASSLLGTAYSYEQYF

clone size: .
D gene: TRBD1
J gene: TRBJ1-2
V gene: TRBV28
CDR3 DNA: TGTGCCAGCAGACCGACAGGGAATGATCGTGGCTACACCTTC
CDR3 protein: CASRPTGNDRGYTF

clone size: .
D gene: TRBD1
J gene: TRBJ2-7
V gene: TRBV7-3
CDR3 DNA: TGTGCCAGCAGCTTCCAGGGCCAGGGACAGGGCTACTACGAGCAGTACTTC
CDR3 protein: CASSFQGQGQGYYEQYF

clone size: .
D gene: .
J gene: TRBJ1-4
V gene: TRBV2
CDR3 DNA: TGTGCCAGCAGGCAGAACGCACCTAATGAAAAACTGTTTTTT
CDR3 protein: CASRQNAPNEKLFF

clone size: once
D gene: TRBD2
J gene: TRBJ2-1
V gene: TRBV4-2
CDR3 DNA: TGTGCCAGCAGCCAAGAAAGTTGGGCTAGCGGGAACTATGAGCAGTTCTTC
CDR3 protein: CASSQESWASGNYEQFF

clone size: once
D gene: .
J gene: TRBJ1-4
V gene: TRBV6-1
CDR3 DNA: TGTGCCAGCACTCCCCAGAATAATGAAAAACTGTTTTTT
CDR3 protein: CASTPQNNEKLFF

clone size: .
D gene: TRBD1
J gene: TRBJ2-7
V gene: TRBV27
CDR3 DNA: TGTGCCAGCAGCCGAGACAGGGTCTCCTACGAGCAGTACTTC
CDR3 protein: CASSRDRVSYEQYF

clone size: .
D gene: TRBD2
J gene: TRBJ2-5
V gene: TRBV4-3
CDR3 DNA: TGCGCCAGCAGCAAGGGACTAGCGGGAGAGGGAAGAGGGGCCCAGTACTTC
CDR3 protein: CASSKGLAGEGRGAQYF

clone size: .
D gene: .
J gene: TRBJ2-3
V gene: TRBV30
CDR3 DNA: TGTGCCTGGGGTGGGGGGCGGACAGTGACAGATACGCAGTATTTT
CDR3 protein: CAWGGGRTVTDTQYF

clone size: .
D gene: TRBD1
J gene: TRBJ1-3
V gene: TRBV2
CDR3 DNA: TGTGCCAGAGACAGGGACGTAACTGGAAACACCATATATTTT
CDR3 protein: CARDRDVTGNTIYF

clone size: once
D gene: .
J gene: TRBJ2-4
V gene: TRBV28
CDR3 DNA: TGTGCCAGCAGTTCGCAGCGGTGGGGCATTCAGTACTTC
CDR3 protein: CASSSQRWGIQYF

clone size: .
D gene: .
J gene: TRBJ2-2
V gene: TRBV11-3
CDR3 DNA: TGTGCCAGCACCGGCACCAGGGGGAACACCGGGGAGCTGTTTTTT
CDR3 protein: CASTGTRGNTGELFF

clone size: .
D gene: .
J gene: TRBJ1-5
V gene: TRBV28
CDR3 DNA: TGTGCCAGCAGCTTCCTGGCGGAGGGGCCACAGCCCCAGCATTTT
CDR3 protein: CASSFLAEGPQPQHF

clone size: .
D gene: TRBD1
J gene: TRBJ1-5
V gene: TRBV14
CDR3 DNA: TGTGCCAGCAGCCAAGATCTTCGGGACAGGGCAGGACTGTGCGATCAGCCCCAGCATTTT
CDR3 protein: CASSQDLRDRAGLCDQPQHF

clone size: .
D gene: .
J gene: TRBJ2-3
V gene: TRBV6-5
CDR3 DNA: TGTGCCAGCAGTTCCTCGTGGCGGAGCACAGATACGCAGTATTTT
CDR3 protein: CASSSSWRSTDTQYF

clone size: .
D gene: TRBD2
J gene: TRBJ2-3
V gene: TRBV4-1
CDR3 DNA: TGCGCCAGCAGGACTACCATAGCGGGAGGGAGCACAGATACGCAGTATTTT
CDR3 protein: CASRTTIAGGSTDTQYF

clone size: .
D gene: .
J gene: TRBJ2-2
V gene: TRBV28
CDR3 DNA: TGTGCCAGCAGTGCGGGATTAGGGACAAGGGAAGCCGGGGAGCTGTTTTTT
CDR3 protein: CASSAGLGTREAGELFF

clone size: .
D gene: .
J gene: TRBJ2-5
V gene: TRBV7-9
CDR3 DNA: TGTGCCAGCAGCTTATCGTGGGAGGCCCAAGAGACCCAGTACTTC
CDR3 protein: CASSLSWEAQETQYF

clone size: .
D gene: .
J gene: TRBJ2-7
V gene: TRBV7-9
CDR3 DNA: TGTGCCAGCAGCTTACGGTCCGGCTACGAGCAGTACTTC
CDR3 protein: CASSLRSGYEQYF

clone size: .
D gene: TRBD2
J gene: TRBJ2-1
V gene: TRBV11-1
CDR3 DNA: TGTGCCAGCAGCTTAAAATGGACGGGAGGGTTTCTCGGTGAGCAGTTCTTC
CDR3 protein: CASSLKWTGGFLGEQFF

clone size: .
D gene: .
J gene: TRBJ2-7
V gene: TRBV11-2
CDR3 DNA: TGTGCCAGCAGCTACGTGAGGGACGAGCAGTACTTC
CDR3 protein: CASSYVRDEQYF

clone size: .
D gene: .
J gene: TRBJ1-1
V gene: TRBV7-9
CDR3 DNA: TGTGCCAGCAGCCCAGGGATAAGACTGAGAAGGGACACTGAAGCTTTCTTT
CDR3 protein: CASSPGIRLRRDTEAFF

clone size: few
D gene: .
J gene: TRBJ1-1
V gene: TRBV19
CDR3 DNA: TGTGCCACGGATTCCAGGGGATACAACACTGAAGCTTTCTTT
CDR3 protein: CATDSRGYNTEAFF

clone size: .
D gene: .
J gene: TRBJ2-3
V gene: TRBV11-3
CDR3 DNA: TGTGCCAGCAGCGCCGCTGAAGGGCCTATTAACACAGATACGCAGTATTTT
CDR3 protein: CASSAAEGPINTDTQYF

clone size: .
D gene: .
J gene: TRBJ1-2
V gene: TRBV19
CDR3 DNA: TGTGCCAGTAATTCCCCTGAAAAAGCTAACTATGGCTACACCTTC
CDR3 protein: CASNSPEKANYGYTF

clone size: .
D gene: TRBD1
J gene: TRBJ2-7
V gene: TRBV6-1
CDR3 DNA: TGTGCCAGCGGGGGACAGGGGGCTACCTACGAGCAGTACTTC
CDR3 protein: CASGGQGATYEQYF